What follows are 28 T cell receptor beta chains derived from one specimen sequenced in a study of CD8 T cells in Susac syndrome (dated by TCRdb to 2018 to 2020). Preparation of the library involved the immunoSEQ multiplex PCR assay. RNA was extracted using the RNeasy kit, and about 0.5 to 1 ug of the RNA was reverse transcribed with random hexamers. The raw public data were reprocessed by TCRdb itself: fastp quality trimming at Q25, MiXCR clonotype calling, in-frame beta chains only. For every CDR3 protein sequence, its rows merge into one entry that carries the most common genes and DNA. Across this sample there are 150,000 to 200,000 distinct CDR3 sequences, with approximately 92% seen only once. The top ten clones comprise more than 0.11% of the sample. Sequencing was performed on CD4+ T cells from PBMCs. These receptors were obtained from a human donor in good health.

This chain connects TRBV24-1 to TRBJ2-1; D remains unclear. V gave up 4 bases and J gave up 0 bases, with 12 bases separating them. This CDR3 is 16 amino acids long. CDR1 KGHDR and CDR2 SFDVKD come from the germline V gene. Here the CDR3 DNA reads TGTGCCACCAGTGACCCCGCGGCAGGCTCCTACAATGAGCAGTTCTTC. Translation gives CATSDPAAGSYNEQFF.

The chain uses TRBV10-3 and TRBJ1-1, with D uncertain. The V end lost 7 bases, the J end lost 1 base, and 13 bases lay between the germline ends. The CDR3 spans 14 residues. Germline assignment: CDR1 ENHRY and CDR2 SYGVKD. The CDR3 loop reads CAIILAPRNTEAFF. CDR3 in DNA: TGTGCCATCATCCTCGCACCCCGGAACACTGAAGCTTTCTTT.

V gene TRBV5-1 combines with J gene TRBJ2-3; tentative D call: TRBD2 (6 bases). Germline V CDR1 and CDR2: SGHRS, YFSETQ. The CDR3 loop spans 16 amino acids. Trimming removed 4 bases at V and 5 bases at J, with 20 bases between. This chain's CDR3 is CASSRTLARSLDTQYF. As DNA, the CDR3 is TGCGCCAGCAGCCGGACCCTAGCGCGATCTTTAGATACGCAGTATTTT.

The chain carries TRBV5-4 and TRBJ2-5; the D gene is possibly TRBD2 (6 bases). The V end was cut by 3 bases, the J end by 2 bases, with 14 bases between. This CDR3 is built from 15 residues. Per the germline V gene, CDR1 is SGHNT and CDR2 is YYREEE (reference sequence). The CDR3 sequence: CASSSTRDFQETQYF. The CDR3 DNA reads TGTGCCAGCAGCTCCACACGGGACTTTCAAGAGACCCAGTACTTC.

This clonotype was picked up one time. V is TRBV10-3 and J is TRBJ2-3; no firm D call. CDR1 is ENHRY, CDR2 SYGVKD, per germline. CDR3 size: 15 residues. Trimming stripped 0 bases from V and 1 base from J, with 8 bases between. The CDR3 DNA reads as TGTGCCATCAGTGAGTCGGCGCCGGGCACAGATACGCAGTATTTT. Its translation is CAISESAPGTDTQYF.

The J gene is TRBJ2-3, the V gene TRBV4-1, with 8 nucleotides matching TRBD2. This CDR3 spans 16 amino acids. Trimming removed 3 bases from V and 2 bases from J; junction bases left unmatched: 7. CDR1 is MGHRA and CDR2 is YSYEKL in the germline V gene. The CDR3 protein is CASSHVERGTTDTQYF. The CDR3 coding sequence is TGCGCCAGCAGCCACGTCGAGCGGGGGACCACAGATACGCAGTATTTT.

V is TRBV6-5 and J is TRBJ2-7; TRBD1 might be the D (5 bases). Germline V CDR1 and CDR2: MNHEY, SVGAGI. Trimming took off 6 bases at V and 3 bases at J, with 15 bases between the two ends. The CDR3 runs 14 residues. The CDR3 reads CASSRVYRSYEQYF. The CDR3 DNA reads TGTGCCAGCAGCAGAGTGTACAGGAGCTACGAGCAGTACTTC.

The chain uses TRBV5-1 and TRBJ1-4, with 10 bases matching TRBD1. This CDR3 comprises 14 residues. The trim removed 4 bases at V and 6 bases at J, leaving 3 bases unmatched. CDR1 and CDR2 from the germline V gene are SGHRS and YFSETQ. The CDR3 loop reads CASSTGTGDEKLFF. CDR3 nucleotides: TGCGCCAGCAGCACCGGGACAGGGGATGAAAAACTGTTTTTT.

Written as DNA, the CDR3 is TGTGCCAGCAGTCTCCGGACATGGTCCTACGAGCAGTACTTC. Translation: CASSLRTWSYEQYF. This chain connects TRBV6-5 to TRBJ2-7; D perhaps matches TRBD1 (5 bases). Germline CDR1 is MNHEY and CDR2 is SVGAGI. Trimming pared 5 bases from V and 1 base from J, leaving 12 bases between. CDR3 length: 14 residues.

This clonotype was recorded once. The V gene is TRBV7-9, the J gene TRBJ1-6; TRBD1 matches at 10 bases. The V and J ends lost 6 bases and 6 bases, in that order; junction bases with no gene match: 2. This CDR3 contains 14 residues. Germline V gene lookup returns CDR1 SEHNR and CDR2 FQNEAQ (reference sequence). This CDR3 is CASRGQGINSPLHF. The CDR3 nucleotides read TGTGCCAGCAGGGGACAGGGGATTAATTCACCCCTCCACTTT.

This clonotype was seen once. As DNA, the CDR3 is TGTGCCAGCAGTGCGGCCGGGAACTACGAGCAGTACTTC. It translates to CASSAAGNYEQYF. The V gene is TRBV2, the J gene TRBJ2-7; D perhaps matches TRBD2 (5 bases). V was cut by 4 bases and J by 3 bases, with 10 bases left in between. CDR3 length: 13 residues. Germline CDR1 SNHLY, CDR2 FYNNEI.

The chain is built from TRBV12-3 or TRBV12-4 and TRBJ2-5; possibly TRBD1 for D (5 bases). CDR3 size: 13 residues. Trimming took 6 bases from V and 2 from J, leaving 10 bases between them. CDR3 amino acids: CASSRRQQETQYF. CDR3 nucleotide sequence: TGTGCCAGCAGCCGTAGACAGCAAGAGACCCAGTACTTC.

The CDR3 bases are TGCGCCAGCAGCTTGGATAGGGCTTCTAACTATGGCTACACCTTC. This encodes CASSLDRASNYGYTF. The V gene is TRBV5-1, the J gene TRBJ1-2; no reliable D call. Germline assignment: CDR1 SGHRS and CDR2 YFSETQ. Trimming took off 0 bases at V and 0 bases at J, with 9 bases between the two ends. This CDR3 region has 15 residues.

V is TRBV5-1 and J is TRBJ2-2; the match to TRBD1 covers 7 bases. Germline lookup yields CDR1 SGHRS and CDR2 YFSETQ. With V trimmed by 0 bases and J by 9 bases, 11 bases remained unmatched. The CDR3 runs 16 residues. The CDR3 coding sequence is TGCGCCAGCAGCTTGGAACCGACAGGGCCCGTCCGGGAGCTGTTTTTT. Amino acid sequence: CASSLEPTGPVRELFF.

This clonotype came up a few times. The chain combines TRBV6-1 with TRBJ1-1; no reliable D call. Germline assignment: CDR1 MNHNS and CDR2 SASEGT. The CDR3 is 13 amino acids. Trimming removed 6 bases at V and 2 bases at J, with 10 bases between. CDR3: CASRQNLNTEAFF. The CDR3 DNA reads as TGTGCCAGCAGACAGAACTTAAACACTGAAGCTTTCTTT.

The chain recombines TRBV3-1 with TRBJ2-2; TRBD2 matches at 10 bases. V was pared by 4 bases and J by 0 bases, with 2 bases of the junction left unmatched. Germline CDR1 reads LGHDT; CDR2 reads YNNKEL (reference sequence). The CDR3 has 16 amino acids. For the CDR3, the DNA is TGTGCCAGCAGCCGGACTAGCGGCACGAACACCGGGGAGCTGTTTTTT. Protein: CASSRTSGTNTGELFF. Looking up the rest from reference TRBV3-1 and TRBJ2-2 gives the full variable domain: DTAVSQTPKYLVTQMGNDKSIKCEQNLGHDTMYWYKQDSKKFLKIMFSYNNKELIINETVPNRFSPKSPDKAHLNLHINSLELGDSAVYFCASSRTSGTNTGELFFGEGSRLTVL.

The chain carries TRBV10-3 and TRBJ1-2; D not resolved. The CDR3 runs to 13 residues. Per germline, CDR1 ENHRY and CDR2 SYGVKD. V was clipped by 2 bases and J by 5 bases, with 9 bases between them. CDR3 DNA: TGTGCCATCAGTGAGACCGACAATTATGGCTACACCTTC. It specifies CAISETDNYGYTF.

This clonotype appeared once. The chain links TRBV19 to TRBJ2-7, with 8 bases aligning to TRBD1. The CDR3 is made up of 15 amino acids. Germline V gives CDR1 LNHDA, CDR2 SQIVND (reference sequence). Trimming at V came to 7 bases and at J to 3 bases, leaving 11 bases not matched to a gene. In DNA form, the CDR3 reads TGTGCCAGTATATCTACAGGGGGGCTTGGCTACGAGCAGTACTTC. Its protein product is CASISTGGLGYEQYF.

V usage is TRBV5-1 and J usage is TRBJ2-3; TRBD1 or TRBD2 may be the D gene (7 bases each). The germline CDR1 and CDR2 sequences are SGHRS and YFSETQ. This CDR3 spans 16 amino acids. Trimming left V 0 bases short and J 6 bases short, with 17 bases between. Written as DNA, the CDR3 is TGCGCCAGCAGCTTGGTGGCCCGGGGGGACAGCGATACGCAGTATTTT. Amino acids: CASSLVARGDSDTQYF.

CDR3 sequence (DNA): TGTGCCAGCAGTTACTTGACAGGGGTCTACGAGCAGTACTTC. Amino acids: CASSYLTGVYEQYF. V gene TRBV6-5 combines with J gene TRBJ2-7, with 8 bases identical to TRBD1. Germline V gene lookup returns CDR1 MNHEY and CDR2 SVGAGI. There are 14 residues in the CDR3. J gave up 3 bases and V 1 base, and 2 bases lay outside the gene matches.

The genes are TRBV2 and TRBJ1-1, with 7 bases lining up with TRBD1. V shed 5 bases, J shed 5 bases, and the junction held 11 bases outside the gene matches. Looked up from germline, CDR1 is SNHLY and CDR2 is FYNNEI. CDR3 length equals 15 residues. The CDR3 reads CASSSPIQGVTEAFF. CDR3 coding DNA: TGTGCCAGCAGTTCGCCAATTCAGGGGGTTACTGAAGCTTTCTTT.

This clonotype was seen a few times. The rearrangement joins TRBV7-9 to TRBJ1-4; D unclear. There are 14 residues in the CDR3. Looked up from germline, CDR1 is SEHNR and CDR2 is FQNEAQ (reference sequence). Trimming took off 1 base at V and 4 bases at J, with 7 bases between the two ends. The CDR3 sequence is CASSLGGYNEKLFF. CDR3 nucleotide sequence: TGTGCCAGCAGCTTAGGAGGGTATAATGAAAAACTGTTTTTT. The complete variable domain, with remaining parts taken from reference TRBV7-9 and TRBJ1-4, reads DTGVSQNPRHKITKRGQNVTFRCDPISEHNRLYWYRQTLGQGPEFLTYFQNEAQLEKSRLLSDRFSAERPKGSFSTLEIQRTEQGDSAMYLCASSLGGYNEKLFFGSGTQLSVL.

V usage is TRBV2 and J usage is TRBJ2-6; TRBD2 might be the D (6 bases). Germline V lookup: CDR1 SNHLY, CDR2 FYNNEI. CDR3 length: 14 amino acids. Trimming stripped 5 bases from V and 2 bases from J, with 7 bases between. The CDR3 DNA reads TGTGCCAGCAGTAGGGAGGCTGGGGCCAACGTCCTGACTTTC. It codes for CASSREAGANVLTF.

The chain combines TRBV3-1 with TRBJ2-5; TRBD2 matches 10 bases. CDR1 is LGHDT, CDR2 YNNKEL, per germline (reference sequence). The CDR3 sequence is 17 residues long. Trimming took 3 bases from V and 2 from J; bases not matched to a gene: 9. The CDR3 spells CASSQNSGGPSQETQYF. The CDR3 DNA is TGTGCCAGCAGCCAGAATAGCGGGGGGCCCTCTCAAGAGACCCAGTACTTC.

The chain has TRBV2 and TRBJ1-5; D unclear. Between the trimmed V and J ends, which lost 8 bases and 6 bases, there was a span of 17 bases. The CDR3 has 14 residues. Germline CDR1 is SNHLY and CDR2 is FYNNEI. DNA for the CDR3: TGTGCCAGCTCCTACGGCCCAAGCCGTCAGCCCCAGCATTTT. It is translated as CASSYGPSRQPQHF.

V and J are TRBV12-3 or TRBV12-4 and TRBJ2-7; a weak D match, TRBD2 (7 bases). V lost 6 bases to trimming and J lost 9 bases, with 21 bases between them. The CDR3 sequence is 14 residues long. CDR3 residues: CASSSGGGRRGQYF. In DNA, the CDR3 is TGTGCCAGCAGCAGCGGCGGGGGCCGTCGCGGGCAGTACTTC.

The rearrangement links TRBV12-3 or TRBV12-4 to TRBJ2-7; 7 bases fit TRBD2. J gave up 3 bases and V 4 bases, and 6 bases lay outside the gene matches. The CDR3 loop spans 14 amino acids. This chain's CDR3 is CASSSRAGIYEQYF. The DNA of the CDR3 is TGTGCCAGCAGTTCCCGAGCGGGGATCTACGAGCAGTACTTC.

This clonotype was seen a single time. The V call is TRBV9, the J call TRBJ2-5, with 9 bases identical to TRBD2. Losses at the gene ends were 0 bases for V and 2 bases for J; bases not matched to a gene: 5. Per germline, CDR1 SGDLS and CDR2 YYNGEE. The CDR3 is made up of 16 amino acids. CDR3 coding DNA: TGTGCCAGCAGCGTAGGGGCTAGCGGGGCACAAGAGACCCAGTACTTC. This sequence encodes CASSVGASGAQETQYF.